Sequencing of this TCR beta chain was carried out in a study of blood T cell repertoires in COVID-19. Overall study: The study drew acute and convalescent COVID-19 samples from the United States, Italy and Spain. T cells, B-cell-depleted T cells, or PBMCs provided the cDNA or gDNA that served as material.

As processed by the authors: Researchers report that nucleated cell counts were estimated from reference gene primer amplification. Generated by immunoSEQ multiplex PCR, the TCRdb table keeps only in-frame clones and is missing some. Clonal size and the V and J genes are those of that table, whereas D and trimming came from the DNA. Of hundreds of thousands of clones in the sample, 80% to 90% were seen once. The CDR3 sequence is 15 residues long. Germline CDR1 and CDR2: MNHEY and SMNVEV (reference sequence). Trimming removed 5 bases from V and 5 bases from J; junction bases left unmatched: 6. The sequence was collected from a woman older than 75 with acute or convalescent COVID-19. This chain links TRBV27 with TRBJ2-2; 9 bases align to TRBD1. The sample comprised peripheral blood. CDR3 sequence (DNA): TGTGCCAGCAGTACAACGGACAGGGGAACCGGGGAGCTGTTTTTT. Translated: CASSTTDRGTGELFF.